Below, one T cell receptor (beta chain) is given with its context. The data are from a study of PD-L1 blockade in urothelial cancer. The CDR3 loop spans 12 amino acids. V was cut by 11 bases and J by 7 bases, with 18 bases left in between. Germline lookup yields CDR1 MDHEN and CDR2 SYDVKM. This table comes from immunoSEQ multiplex PCR, and its TCRdb copy is limited to in-frame clones, with some not included. The sample has about 55,000 clones; approximately 80% are singletons. The TCR sequence derives from a man between 65 and 85 years old with urothelial cancer. The source was PBMCs, collected around atezolizumab (anti-PD-L1) treatment. The rearrangement uses TRBV28 and TRBJ2-7; possibly TRBD1 for D (6 bases). CDR3 loop: CASLGGSWEQYF. The CDR3 DNA sequence: TGTGCCTCCTTAGGGGGATCGTGGGAGCAGTACTTC.